This T cell receptor (beta chain) is from a study of blood T cell repertoires in COVID-19. Study information: Samples representing acute and convalescent COVID-19 were sourced from the United States, Italy and Spain.

The CDR3 length is 15 residues. Germline trimming cut 6 bases from V and 5 bases from J; bases unmatched to any gene: 10. Germline lookup yields CDR1 SGHVS and CDR2 FQNEAQ. Measured with immunoSEQ multiplex PCR; TCRdb has only the in-frame clones, and not every one. Found here are roughly 170,000 clones, over 70% of them singletons; the top ten hold roughly 4%. This sequence joins TRBV7-8 and TRBJ2-3; 8 bases fit TRBD2. Sequenced input: PBMCs or T cells enriched from blood (not recorded which). The receptor's source is a woman aged 45-65 years in a cohort exposed to, infected with or recovered from COVID-19 (not recorded which). In nucleotides, the CDR3 is TGTGCCAGCAGACGGCCGGGACTAGGAATAGATACGCAGTATTTT. This translates into CASRRPGLGIDTQYF.